Below, one T cell receptor beta chain is given with its context. Its antigen has not been determined. No base qualities exist here, and no much larger clone lies one base off it. CDR1 and CDR2, looked up from the germline V gene, are MNHEY and SVGAGI. Trimming costs V 0 bases and J 0 bases, and their ends lie 8 bases apart. The CDR3 covers 15 residues, taking in both the cysteine and the phenylalanine. Of all the DNA, just the CDR3 is kept, 45 bases in frame from base 1. The CDR3 regions of human TCRbeta chains were subjected to immunosequencing. Regarding the original processing steps: Repertoire TCRs were checked for matches against a reference library of SARS-CoV-2-specific TCRs that had been generated using the MIRA antigen-specificity platform. Breadth meant the fraction of unique TCRs that were SARS-CoV-2-associated, whereas depth meant the fraction of total T cells that were SARS-CoV-2-associated. Each spike-specific TCR was assigned to its reactive spike region and to a CD4 or CD8 class using the MIRA data. Log10-transformed breadth and depth values were compared by one-way ANOVA with Sidak's multiple comparisons tests. TCRdb holds this immuneACCESS table with in-frame rearrangements only. Some clones are missing; in checked studies, unresolved V genes explain under half, and the rest has no known cause. V and J calls and clone size are those listed in that table; D and trimming were worked out from the DNA. The sample table holds 130,000 or so clones, of which roughly nine tenths were seen once. The ten biggest clones cover 1.5% to 2% of the sample.

These data are taken from a study of T cell responses to AZD1222 COVID-19 vaccine (dated by TCRdb to 2020 to 2022). Notes on the research overall: Because spike-specific TCR depth and breadth did not differ between the two schedules, AZD1222 recipients who got a second dose at roughly 4 weeks were pooled with those who got a second dose at roughly 12 weeks. Enrollment into the trials was organized by age into subgroups of 18-55, 56-69 and 70-plus years, and those subgroups contained approximately 150, 30 and 60 TCR-sequenced participants, respectively. A total of around 240 trial participants underwent TCR sequencing, of whom under 220 had received two doses of AZD1222 and roughly 26 had received two doses of the MenACWY control vaccine.

Here is what the overall study found, with its caveats: Because no samples from the day 14 peak response were available, repertoires could be characterized only after the peak T cell response. After two AZD1222 doses, spike-specific TCR breadth and depth were significantly higher than at day 0 and than in MenACWY recipients. The whole spike protein was spanned by vaccine-associated CD4 TCRs, and dominant responses were seen in regions 160-218 and 743-854. Participants were mostly white British, with more females than males. The authors suggested clonal diversity may have been underestimated. Epitopes outside the regions mutated in the B.1.351 and B.1.1.7 variants were reportedly recognized by nearly half of the unique spike-specific TCRs. The 56-69-year group was small, and its depth increase did not reach significance, likely because of low power. Conclusions about previously exposed vaccinees are limited, since just a handful of AZD1222 recipients were seropositive for SARS-CoV-2 at baseline.

Interpreted using the paper, the time point label stands for: baseline before first vaccination. The vaccinee samples were drawn from two UK trials, COV001 and COV002, one of which was a single-blind randomized controlled phase 2/3 trial testing AZD1222 (ChAdOx1 nCoV-19) in healthy adults. For TCRbeta chain sequencing, PBMC samples from trial participants were taken at day 0 and at day 28 after the second dose. The specimen comprised peripheral blood, sampled on day 0 of AZD1222 vaccination. This TCR was recovered from an adult in good health. Here the chain combines TRBV6-5 and TRBJ1-2; the D gene cannot be resolved reliably. The nucleotides are TGTGCCAGCAGTTACTCGGCAGATACTAACTATGGCTACACCTTC. Its protein reads: CASSYSADTNYGYTF.